This T cell receptor beta chain was observed in a study of T cells in women clearing cervical HPV infection. With respect to this clone: What it binds is not known. The read terminates 3 residues before the CDR3 end, so the remaining end is supplied by the germline J gene.

This CDR3 is 15 amino acids long. Germline-derived CDR1 and CDR2 are SEHNR and FQNEAQ (reference sequence). V shed 3 bases, J shed 4 bases, and the junction held 6 bases outside the gene matches. The study's findings and limits: It is unknown whether associations predate infection; no effector/memory or HPV-specific sorting.

Genomic DNA, averaging approximately 1,200 ng per sample, yielded TCR beta CDR3 via immunoSEQ. Assay used: immunoSEQ multiplex PCR; TCRdb lists only in-frame clones, some missing. The table lists about 25,000 clones. The chain carries TRBV7-9 and TRBJ1-3, with 7 bases matching TRBD1. Sequences were obtained from blood buffy coat. The source is a woman between 18 and 70 years old with a cervical HPV16 infection that either progressed to CIN3+ or cleared (not recorded which). The CDR3 here is CASSFSTGRGNTIYF. CDR3 DNA, as far as it was read: TGTGCCAGCAGCTTCTCGACAGGGAGGGGAAACACC.